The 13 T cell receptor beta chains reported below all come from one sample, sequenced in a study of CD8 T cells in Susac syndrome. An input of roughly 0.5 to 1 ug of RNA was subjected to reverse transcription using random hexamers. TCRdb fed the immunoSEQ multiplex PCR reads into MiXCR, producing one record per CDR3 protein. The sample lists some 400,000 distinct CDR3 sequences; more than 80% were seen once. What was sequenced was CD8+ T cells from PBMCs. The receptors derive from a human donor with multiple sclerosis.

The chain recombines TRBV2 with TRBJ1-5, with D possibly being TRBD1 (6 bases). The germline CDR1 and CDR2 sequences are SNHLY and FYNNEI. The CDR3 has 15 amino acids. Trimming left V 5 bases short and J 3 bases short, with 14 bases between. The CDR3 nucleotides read TGTGCCAGCAGTATCCTGAGGGACATCAATCAGCCCCAGCATTTT. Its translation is CASSILRDINQPQHF. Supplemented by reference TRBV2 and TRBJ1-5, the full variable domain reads EPEVTQTPSHQVTQMGQEVILRCVPISNHLYFYWYRQILGQKVEFLVSFYNNEISEKSEIFDDQFSVERPDGSNFTLKIRSTKLEDSAMYFCASSILRDINQPQHFGDGTRLSIL.

In nucleotides, the CDR3 is TGTGCCATCAGTGCCCGGGACAGGGGTTTCTCCTACGAGCAGTACTTC. The encoded protein is CAISARDRGFSYEQYF. The chain links TRBV10-3 to TRBJ2-7; TRBD1 agrees at 10 bases. V shed 4 bases, J shed 0 bases, and the junction held 6 bases outside the gene matches. The CDR3 covers 16 residues. Per germline, CDR1 ENHRY and CDR2 SYGVKD.

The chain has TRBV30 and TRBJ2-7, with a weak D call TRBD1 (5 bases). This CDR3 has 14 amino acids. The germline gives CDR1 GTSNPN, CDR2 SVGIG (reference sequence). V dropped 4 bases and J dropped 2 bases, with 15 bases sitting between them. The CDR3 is CAWTGQSGTYEQYF. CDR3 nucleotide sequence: TGTGCCTGGACAGGACAATCAGGAACCTACGAGCAGTACTTC.

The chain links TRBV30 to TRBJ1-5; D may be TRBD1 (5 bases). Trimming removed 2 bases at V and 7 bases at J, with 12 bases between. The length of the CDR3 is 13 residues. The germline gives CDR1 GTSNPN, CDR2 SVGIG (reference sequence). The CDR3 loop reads CAWSYVGDQPQHF. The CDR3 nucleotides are TGTGCCTGGAGTTACGTAGGGGACCAGCCCCAGCATTTT.

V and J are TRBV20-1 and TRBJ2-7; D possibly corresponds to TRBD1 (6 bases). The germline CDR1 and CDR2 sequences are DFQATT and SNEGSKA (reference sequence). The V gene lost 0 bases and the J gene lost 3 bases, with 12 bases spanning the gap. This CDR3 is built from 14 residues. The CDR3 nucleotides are TGCAGTGCTAGAGACCCGGGACACCTCTACGAGCAGTACTTC. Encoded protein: CSARDPGHLYEQYF.

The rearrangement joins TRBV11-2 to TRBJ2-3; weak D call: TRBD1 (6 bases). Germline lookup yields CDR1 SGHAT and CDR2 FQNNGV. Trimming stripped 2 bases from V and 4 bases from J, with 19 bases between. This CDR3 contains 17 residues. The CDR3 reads CASSLWPSGTPPDTQYF. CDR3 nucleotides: TGTGCCAGCAGCTTATGGCCGAGTGGGACACCGCCAGATACGCAGTATTTT.

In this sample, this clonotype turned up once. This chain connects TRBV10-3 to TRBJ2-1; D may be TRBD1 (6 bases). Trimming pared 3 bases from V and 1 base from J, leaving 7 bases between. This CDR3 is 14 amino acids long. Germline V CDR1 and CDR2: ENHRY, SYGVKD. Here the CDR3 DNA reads TGTGCCATCAGTGAACAGGGTTCCTACAATGAGCAGTTCTTC. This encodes CAISEQGSYNEQFF.

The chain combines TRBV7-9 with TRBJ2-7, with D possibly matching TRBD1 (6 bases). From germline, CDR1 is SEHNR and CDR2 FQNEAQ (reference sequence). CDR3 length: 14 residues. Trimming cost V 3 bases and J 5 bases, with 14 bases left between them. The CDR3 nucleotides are TGTGCCAGCAGCTTCACTACAGGGTTCGACGAGCAGTACTTC. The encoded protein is CASSFTTGFDEQYF.

The CDR3 DNA is TGCAGCGTTCCGGGACGTATTTACAATGAGCAGTTCTTC. Protein sequence: CSVPGRIYNEQFF. This rearrangement joins TRBV29-1 to TRBJ2-1; D possibly uses TRBD1 or TRBD2 (5 bases each). From germline, CDR1 is SQVTM and CDR2 ANQGSEA. This CDR3 contains 13 residues. Trimming took 5 bases from V and 4 from J, leaving 12 bases between them.

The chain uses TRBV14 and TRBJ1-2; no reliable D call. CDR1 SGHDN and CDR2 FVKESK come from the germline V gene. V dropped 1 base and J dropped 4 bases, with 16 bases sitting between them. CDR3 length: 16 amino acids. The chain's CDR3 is CASSQGFEGLSYGYTF. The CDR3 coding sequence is TGTGCCAGCAGCCAAGGGTTCGAGGGTCTCTCCTATGGCTACACCTTC.

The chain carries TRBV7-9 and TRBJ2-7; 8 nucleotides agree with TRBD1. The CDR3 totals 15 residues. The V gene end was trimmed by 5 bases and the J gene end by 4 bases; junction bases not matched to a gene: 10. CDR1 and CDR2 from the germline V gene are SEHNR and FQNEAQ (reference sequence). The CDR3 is CASSQRTGPAYEQYF. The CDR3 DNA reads TGTGCCAGCAGCCAACGGACAGGGCCCGCGTACGAGCAGTACTTC.

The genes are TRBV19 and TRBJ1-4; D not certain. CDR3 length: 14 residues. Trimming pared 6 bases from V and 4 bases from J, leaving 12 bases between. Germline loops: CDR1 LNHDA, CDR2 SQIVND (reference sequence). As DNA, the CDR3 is TGTGCCAGTAGCAACACGGGATTTAATGAAAAACTGTTTTTT. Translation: CASSNTGFNEKLFF.

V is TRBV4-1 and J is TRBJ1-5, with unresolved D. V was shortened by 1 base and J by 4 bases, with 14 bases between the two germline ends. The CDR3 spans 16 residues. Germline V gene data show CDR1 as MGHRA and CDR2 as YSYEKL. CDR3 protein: CASSQVHVSQNQPQHF. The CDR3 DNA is TGCGCCAGCAGCCAAGTCCATGTGTCTCAAAATCAGCCCCAGCATTTT.